This paragraph covers one TCR beta chain sequence. The data originate from a study of blood T cell repertoires in COVID-19. The assay was immunoSEQ multiplex PCR, and TCRdb's table has in-frame clones only and misses some. The repertoire consists of a few hundred thousand clones, with around 84% occurring once and the leading ten covering 3% to 3.5%. Germline V CDR1 and CDR2: LNHDA, SQIVND (reference sequence). Trimming stripped 4 bases from V and 0 bases from J, with 10 bases between. CDR3 length equals 15 residues. The material sequenced was peripheral blood. The rearrangement links TRBV19 to TRBJ1-3; no reliable D call. The clonotype was recovered from a man in his fifties or sixties with acute or convalescent COVID-19. DNA of the CDR3: TGTGCCAGTAGTACCCCCGGCGGCTCTGGAAACACCATATATTTT. It is translated as CASSTPGGSGNTIYF. Complete variable domain (other parts from reference TRBV19 and TRBJ1-3): DGGITQSPKYLFRKEGQNVTLSCEQNLNHDAMYWYRQDPGQGLRLIYYSQIVNDFQKGDIAEGYSVSREKKESFPLTVTSAQKNPTAFYLCASSTPGGSGNTIYFGEGSWLTVV.